The 21 T cell receptor beta chains presented below share a single source sample, sequenced in a study of post-analysis software for immune sequencing data. The study, taken as a whole, reports: Five or six TRBV segments, TRBV5-6, TRBV5-1 and TRBV20-1 among them, were found more frequent in patients than controls.

For these TCRs, the target antigens are not known. Unique molecular identifiers featured in each of the TCR beta cDNA libraries. Using its own MiXCR run on the PCR reads, TCRdb lists one record per CDR3 protein. This sample has hundreds of thousands of distinct CDR3 sequences, with around 40% found just once. The material sequenced was blood. The source of these receptors is a girl under 18 with multiple sclerosis.

The chain has TRBV7-2 and TRBJ2-1, with 9 bases identical to TRBD2. Germline V gives CDR1 SGHTA, CDR2 FQGNSA. Trimming removed 1 base from V and 4 bases from J; junction bases left unmatched: 17. This CDR3 comprises 20 residues. In DNA form, the CDR3 reads TGTGCCAGCAGCTTAGTCCCCAGGGCTAGCGGGGAAACATTATACAATGAGCAGTTCTTC. It yields the protein CASSLVPRASGETLYNEQFF.

This clonotype was counted between two and nine times. At one boundary the junction diverges from the germline segment, which might be a read error. The J gene is TRBJ2-1, the V gene TRBV5-1; 11 nucleotides match TRBD1. Germline CDR1 reads SGHRS; CDR2 reads YFSETQ. The CDR3 spans 15 residues. As DNA, the CDR3 is TGTGCCAGCAGTGGAGGGACAGGGGGGTACAATGAGCAGTTCTTC. It encodes CASSGGTGGYNEQFF.

This chain connects TRBV18 to TRBJ2-1; 7 bases are a match to TRBD1. With 6 bases clipped from V and 5 bases from J, the junction kept 4 bases outside the gene matches. This CDR3 has 13 amino acids. The germline V gene encodes CDR1 KGHSH and CDR2 LQKENI. The CDR3 is CASSTGSNNEQFF. DNA of the CDR3: TGTGCCAGCTCGACAGGGTCTAACAATGAGCAGTTCTTC.

This clonotype was picked up a small number of times. The chain couples TRBV7-2 to TRBJ2-7, with TRBD2 identical over 8 bases. V was pared by 3 bases and J by 3 bases, with 7 bases of the junction left unmatched. CDR1 is SGHTA and CDR2 is FQGNSA in the germline V gene. There are 15 residues in the CDR3. For the CDR3, the DNA is TGTGCCAGCAGCTTGGAAGCGGGAGAATTCTACGAGCAGTACTTC. This codes for CASSLEAGEFYEQYF.

J is TRBJ2-7 and V is TRBV4-3, with 8 bases aligning to TRBD2. Trimming cost V 1 base and J 7 bases; bases outside gene matches: 12. The CDR3 totals 16 residues. Germline V gene lookup returns CDR1 LGHNA and CDR2 YSLEER. In DNA, the CDR3 is TGCGCCAGCAGCCAAGGAGGCAGCGGGAGTGCGGGGGAGCAGTACTTC. It yields the protein CASSQGGSGSAGEQYF.

The genes are TRBV28 and TRBJ2-1, with a possible D match to TRBD2 (5 bases). The CDR3 length is 11 residues. The V end was cut by 8 bases, the J end by 9 bases, with 11 bases between. In germline, CDR1 is MDHEN, CDR2 SYDVKM. CDR3 loop: CASGIEGEQFF. Written as DNA, the CDR3 is TGTGCCAGCGGGATAGAGGGTGAGCAGTTCTTC.

This clonotype was picked up a small number of times. V and J are TRBV12-3 or TRBV12-4 and TRBJ2-7, with 7 nucleotides matching TRBD1. The junction had 13 bases not matched to a gene; V was cut back by 5 bases and J by 3 bases. The CDR3 has 16 residues. CDR3 protein: CASSMSPLGGGYEQYF. DNA of the CDR3: TGTGCCAGCAGTATGTCCCCCCTAGGGGGCGGCTACGAGCAGTACTTC.

The chain joins TRBV2 to TRBJ1-2; D gene uncertain. The V gene's germline CDR1 is SNHLY and CDR2 FYNNEI. This CDR3 spans 15 amino acids. The V gene lost 6 bases and the J gene lost 5 bases, with 19 bases spanning the gap. The CDR3: CASSPQRALLYGYTF. The CDR3, as DNA: TGTGCCAGCAGCCCTCAGCGAGCCTTGTTGTATGGCTACACCTTC.

Points on this clonotype: The junction departs from germline at one end; a sequencing error may be responsible. The rearrangement links TRBV7-7 to TRBJ2-1; D ambiguous. CDR1 is SSHAT, CDR2 FNYEAQ, per germline (reference sequence). The CDR3 totals 15 residues. The CDR3 is CASSRTASSYNEQFF. DNA of the CDR3: TGTGCTAGCAGCCGGACGGCGAGCTCCTACAATGAGCAGTTCTTC. Filled out from reference TRBV7-7 and TRBJ2-1, the complete variable domain reads GAGVSQSPRYKVTKRGQDVTLRCDPISSHATLYWYQQALGQGPEFLTYFNYEAQPDKSGLPSDRFSAERPEGSISTLTIQRTEQRDSAMYRCASSRTASSYNEQFFGPGTRLTVL.

The genes are TRBV5-1 and TRBJ2-7; unclear D gene. In germline, CDR1 is SGHRS, CDR2 YFSETQ. Trimming stripped 4 bases from V and 0 bases from J, with 14 bases between. The CDR3 is made up of 15 amino acids. The DNA for the CDR3 is TGCGCCAGCAGCCCGTTCGACTCTAGCTCCTACGAGCAGTACTTC. It yields the protein CASSPFDSSSYEQYF.

The V call is TRBV6-2 or TRBV6-3, the J call TRBJ2-5; 8 bases are shared with TRBD2. With 7 bases clipped from V and 11 bases from J, the junction kept 15 bases outside the gene matches. CDR3 length: 14 amino acids. Germline CDR1 and CDR2: MNHEY and SVGEGT. CDR3 nucleotides: TGTGCCAGCATCCAACCGGGGGGGACTCGGGAGCAGTACTTC. Amino acids: CASIQPGGTREQYF.

This clonotype was observed a few times. This chain links TRBV12-3 or TRBV12-4 with TRBJ2-7; 10 bases map to TRBD2. CDR3 length equals 14 residues. The V and J ends lost 2 bases and 7 bases, in that order; junction bases with no gene match: 5. CDR3 sequence: CASSLSGRGREQYF. For the CDR3, the DNA is TGTGCCAGCAGTTTAAGCGGGAGGGGACGGGAGCAGTACTTC.

V is TRBV20-1 and J is TRBJ2-7; no reliable D call. The germline V and J ends were trimmed by 1 base and 3 bases, with 10 bases remaining between them. Per the germline V gene, CDR1 is DFQATT and CDR2 is SNEGSKA (reference sequence). The CDR3 has 13 amino acids. CDR3 bases: TGCAGTGCTAGAGTAGCTAGGGACTACGAGCAGTACTTC. It is translated as CSARVARDYEQYF.

The J gene is TRBJ2-7, the V gene TRBV7-2; possible D gene TRBD1, 6 bases. The germline V gene has CDR1 SGHTA and CDR2 FQGNSA. V lost 1 base and J lost 5, with 15 bases in between. This CDR3 spans 15 amino acids. CDR3 sequence (DNA): TGTGCCAGCAGCTTAGGGGGGCCCGAACCAAACGAGCAGTACTTC. This gives the protein CASSLGGPEPNEQYF.

The sample holds a few counts of this clonotype. V usage is TRBV7-2 and J usage is TRBJ2-1; D unresolved. V gave up 1 base and J gave up 3 bases, with 10 bases separating them. The CDR3 covers 15 residues. Germline CDR1 SGHTA, CDR2 FQGNSA. CDR3: CASSLGVADYNEQFF. The CDR3 coding sequence is TGTGCCAGCAGCTTAGGGGTAGCAGACTACAATGAGCAGTTCTTC.

This clonotype was seen more than once but under ten times. V and J are TRBV11-1 and TRBJ2-3; D may be TRBD2 (6 bases). There are 15 residues in the CDR3. The germline V gene encodes CDR1 SGHAT and CDR2 FQDESV (reference sequence). Trimming shortened V by 2 bases and J by 2 bases, and 11 bases separated the two germline ends. CDR3 DNA sequence: TGTGCCAGCAGCTTAACGTCGGGACTCACAGATACGCAGTATTTT. Its protein product is CASSLTSGLTDTQYF.

This chain connects TRBV4-1 to TRBJ2-7; possible D gene TRBD2, 5 bases. Germline V CDR1 and CDR2: MGHRA, YSYEKL. V was pared by 2 bases and J by 3 bases, with 11 bases between. The CDR3 has 14 residues. CDR3: CASSQPGLNYEQYF. In DNA form, the CDR3 reads TGCGCCAGCAGCCAACCAGGACTGAACTACGAGCAGTACTTC.

The rearrangement links TRBV20-1 to TRBJ1-5; TRBD1 agrees at 8 bases. CDR1 and CDR2 (germline): DFQATT, SNEGSKA (reference sequence). This CDR3 spans 14 amino acids. J lost 3 bases, V lost 6 bases, and 7 bases had no gene match. CDR3 nucleotide sequence: TGCAGTGCACAGACAGGGGCATTCAATCAGCCCCAGCATTTT. It is translated as CSAQTGAFNQPQHF.

The chain employs TRBV27 and TRBJ2-7; tentative D call: TRBD2 (7 bases). CDR1 MNHEY and CDR2 SMNVEV come from the germline V gene (reference sequence). The length of the CDR3 is 12 residues. The V end lost 5 bases, the J end lost 7 bases, and 12 bases lay between the germline ends. CDR3 nucleotides: TGTGCCAGCAGTGGAAGGGGGGGTGAGCAGTACTTC. Translated, it gives CASSGRGGEQYF.

This chain uses TRBV15 with TRBJ2-7; 9 nucleotides match TRBD2. With V trimmed by 0 bases and J by 3 bases, 12 bases remained unmatched. Looked up from germline, CDR1 is LNHNV and CDR2 is YYDKDF (reference sequence). The CDR3 contains 18 residues. The CDR3 DNA is TGTGCCACCAGCAGAGATCCCTATCATAGCGGGAGAGGCTACGAGCAGTACTTC. This gives the protein CATSRDPYHSGRGYEQYF.

CDR3 sequence reads: CASSHVGQGRNTQYF. CDR3 in DNA: TGTGCCAGCAGCCACGTAGGACAGGGAAGGAATACGCAGTATTTT. The chain is built from TRBV7-2 and TRBJ2-3; 8 nucleotides agree with TRBD1. V dropped 5 bases and J dropped 7; count of bases not matched to a gene: 11. Germline V CDR1 and CDR2: SGHTA, FQGNSA. This CDR3 is 15 amino acids long.